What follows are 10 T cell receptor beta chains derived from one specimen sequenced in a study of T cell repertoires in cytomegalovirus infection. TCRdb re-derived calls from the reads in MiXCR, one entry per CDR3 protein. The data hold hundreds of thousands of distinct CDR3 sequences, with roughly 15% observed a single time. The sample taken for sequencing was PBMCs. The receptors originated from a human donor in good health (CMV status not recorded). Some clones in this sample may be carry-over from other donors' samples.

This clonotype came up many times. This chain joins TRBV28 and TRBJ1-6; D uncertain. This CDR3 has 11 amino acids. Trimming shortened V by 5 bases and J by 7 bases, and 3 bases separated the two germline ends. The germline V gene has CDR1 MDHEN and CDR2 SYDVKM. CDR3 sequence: CASSANSPLHF. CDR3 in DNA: TGTGCCAGCAGTGCGAATTCACCCCTCCACTTT.

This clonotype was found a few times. For the CDR3, the DNA is TGCGCCAGCAGCTTGAGGCAGGTGTCCTACAATGAGCAGTTCTTC. This sequence encodes CASSLRQVSYNEQFF. This rearrangement joins TRBV5-1 to TRBJ2-1; D is unresolved. Germline values: CDR1 SGHRS, CDR2 YFSETQ. The V end was cut by 1 base, the J end by 1 base, with 9 bases between. The CDR3 is 15 residues long.

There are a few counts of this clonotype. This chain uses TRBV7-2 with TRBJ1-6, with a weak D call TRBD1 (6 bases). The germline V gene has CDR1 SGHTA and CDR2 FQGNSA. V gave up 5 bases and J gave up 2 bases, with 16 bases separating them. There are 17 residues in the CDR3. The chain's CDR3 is CASSRGGGAAYNSPLHF. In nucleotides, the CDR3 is TGTGCCAGCAGCCGCGGGGGGGGCGCTGCCTATAATTCACCCCTCCACTTT.

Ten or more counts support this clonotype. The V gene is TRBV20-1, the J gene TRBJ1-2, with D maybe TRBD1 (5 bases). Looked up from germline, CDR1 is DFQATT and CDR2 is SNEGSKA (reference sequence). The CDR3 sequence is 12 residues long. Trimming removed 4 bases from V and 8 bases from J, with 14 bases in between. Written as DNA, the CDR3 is TGCAGTGCTATACCGCGTGAGGGGGGCTACACCTTC. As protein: CSAIPREGGYTF.

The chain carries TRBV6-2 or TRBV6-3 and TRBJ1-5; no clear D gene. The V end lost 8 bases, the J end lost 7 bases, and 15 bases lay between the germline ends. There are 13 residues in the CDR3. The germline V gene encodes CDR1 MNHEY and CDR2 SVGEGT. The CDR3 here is CASEGFRSQPQHF. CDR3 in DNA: TGTGCCAGCGAGGGTTTCAGGTCGCAGCCCCAGCATTTT.

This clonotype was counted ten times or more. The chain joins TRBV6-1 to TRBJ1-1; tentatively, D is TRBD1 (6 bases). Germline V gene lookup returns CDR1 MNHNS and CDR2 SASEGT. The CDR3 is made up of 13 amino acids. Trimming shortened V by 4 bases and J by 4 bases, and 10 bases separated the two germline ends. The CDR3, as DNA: TGTGCCAGCAGTGTTACAGGGAGCACTGAAGCTTTCTTT. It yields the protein CASSVTGSTEAFF.

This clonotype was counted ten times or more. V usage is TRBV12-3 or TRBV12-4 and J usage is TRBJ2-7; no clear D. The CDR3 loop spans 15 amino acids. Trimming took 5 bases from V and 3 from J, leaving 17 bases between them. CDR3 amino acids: CASSPGFSRHYEQYF. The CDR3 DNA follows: TGTGCCAGCAGTCCTGGATTCAGTAGGCACTACGAGCAGTACTTC.

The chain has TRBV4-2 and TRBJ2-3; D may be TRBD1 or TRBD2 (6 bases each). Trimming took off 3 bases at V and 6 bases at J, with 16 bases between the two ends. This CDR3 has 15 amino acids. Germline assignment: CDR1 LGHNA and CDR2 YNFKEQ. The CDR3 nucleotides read TGTGCCAGCAGCCAGGATCCAACAGGGAGGGATACGCAGTATTTT. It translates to CASSQDPTGRDTQYF.

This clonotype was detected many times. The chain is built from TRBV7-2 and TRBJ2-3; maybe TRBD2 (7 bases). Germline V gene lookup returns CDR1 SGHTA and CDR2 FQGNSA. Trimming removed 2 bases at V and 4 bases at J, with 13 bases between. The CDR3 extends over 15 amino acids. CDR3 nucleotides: TGTGCCAGCAGCTTACGAGGGGGGGCCCCAGATACGCAGTATTTT. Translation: CASSLRGGAPDTQYF.

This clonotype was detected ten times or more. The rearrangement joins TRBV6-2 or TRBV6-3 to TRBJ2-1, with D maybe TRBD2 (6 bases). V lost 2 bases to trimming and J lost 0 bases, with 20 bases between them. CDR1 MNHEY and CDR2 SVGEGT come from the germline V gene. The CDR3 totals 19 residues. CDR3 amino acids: CASSYHRVKRANSYNEQFF. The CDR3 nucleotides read TGTGCCAGCAGTTACCACAGAGTGAAGCGGGCTAACTCCTACAATGAGCAGTTCTTC.